This TCR beta chain originates from a study of blood T cells in healthy people across ages. This CDR3 has 13 amino acids. Findings of the study overall: Whereas aged donors had fewer naive CD4+ cells, long-lived donors had more of them and higher diversity. Samples with more naive T cells showed higher observed beta diversity.

This clonotype was seen a few times. Its antigen is currently unknown. The junction shows a germline mismatch at one end, possibly a read error. The authors ran a second PCR of about 6 to 12 cycles using a sample-barcoded 5' primer and a J-beta primer mix. TCRdb recomputed calls from the 5' RACE reads with MiXCR, one row per CDR3 protein. The profile shows almost 550,000 distinct CDR3 sequences, 24% of them singletons. This sample was also put to use in a study of T cells of mothers and their children. As reported in that work: At a sensitivity of about 98 clones per million clonotypes, no persistent microchimeric T cell clones appeared.

Sequencing was performed on blood. The source is a boy aged 5-17 years in good health. The chain is built from TRBV12-3 or TRBV12-4 and TRBJ1-5, with D unresolved. For the CDR3, the DNA is TGTACCAGCAGTTTAGATAGCAATCAGCCCCAGCATTTT. Translation: CTSSLDSNQPQHF.